This T cell receptor (beta chain) was identified in a study of early stage breast cancer tumors. General study points: Commonly generated sequences made up most enriched TCRB sequences shared between patients.

V lost 8 bases and J lost 2, with 19 bases in between. Looked up from germline, CDR1 is SNHLY and CDR2 is FYNNEI. The CDR3 extends over 15 amino acids. The repertoire was sequenced with immunoSEQ multiplex PCR; TCRdb's copy has only in-frame clones and lacks some. Seen here are about 72,000 clones, approximately 79% observed once, and the top ten hold under 3.5%. With respect to this clone: Its cognate antigen is unknown.

The sequenced material came from blood. The V gene is TRBV2, the J gene TRBJ2-7; TRBD1 or TRBD2 may be the D gene (6 bases each). This receptor was taken from a person in their sixties or seventies with breast cancer. This CDR3 reads CASAPGAVPTYEQYF. The CDR3 region has the DNA TGTGCCAGCGCCCCGGGGGCAGTCCCCACCTACGAGCAGTACTTC. Complete variable domain (other parts from reference TRBV2 and TRBJ2-7): EPEVTQTPSHQVTQMGQEVILRCVPISNHLYFYWYRQILGQKVEFLVSFYNNEISEKSEIFDDQFSVERPDGSNFTLKIRSTKLEDSAMYFCASAPGAVPTYEQYFGPGTRLTVT.